The 8 T cell receptor beta chains below all came from one sample that was sequenced in a study of blood T cell repertoires in COVID-19. The repertoire was sequenced with immunoSEQ multiplex PCR; TCRdb's copy has only in-frame clones and lacks some. The table records about 430,000 clones, approximately 88% of them present only once. Material: PBMCs or T cells enriched from blood (not recorded which). All receptors derive from a woman in her 30s with acute COVID-19.

The chain recombines TRBV24-1 with TRBJ1-1; a weak D match, TRBD1 (6 bases). Germline V gives CDR1 KGHDR, CDR2 SFDVKD. The length of the CDR3 is 13 residues. Trimming removed 10 bases from V and 4 bases from J, with 15 bases in between. The CDR3 nucleotides are TGTGCCACTAGATCAACAGGGTCCACTGAAGCTTTCTTT. Amino acids: CATRSTGSTEAFF.

V is TRBV7-6 and J is TRBJ2-5; D gene ambiguous. The ends were cut back, 5 bases at V and 2 bases at J, with 12 bases in the middle. The germline CDR1 and CDR2 sequences are SGHVS and FNYEAQ. This CDR3 comprises 14 residues. CDR3 sequence: CASSPRLTQETQYF. The CDR3 DNA reads as TGTGCCAGCAGCCCCCGACTTACACAAGAGACCCAGTACTTC.

The V and J genes are TRBV7-9 and TRBJ2-5; a possible D gene is TRBD2 (7 bases). The V end lost 5 bases, the J end lost 2 bases, and 24 bases lay between the germline ends. The CDR3 length is 18 residues. Germline loops: CDR1 SEHNR, CDR2 FQNEAQ (reference sequence). The CDR3 region has the DNA TGTGCCAGCAGCAGTGGGGGGGCCGATATCTTGTTTCAAGAGACCCAGTACTTC. Protein product: CASSSGGADILFQETQYF.

This sequence joins TRBV24-1 and TRBJ1-5; possible D gene TRBD1, 5 bases. Germline CDR1 and CDR2: KGHDR and SFDVKD. The CDR3 is made up of 16 amino acids. Deletions cut 4 bases from V and 2 bases from J, with 14 bases between. The CDR3 nucleotides are TGTGCCACCAGTGACCGGACATCCGCGGGCAATCAGCCCCAGCATTTT. Translating gives CATSDRTSAGNQPQHF.

This clone appeared once. The V and J genes are TRBV5-4 and TRBJ1-2; D gene ambiguous. There are 13 residues in the CDR3. V lost 1 base to trimming and J lost 8 bases, with 12 bases between them. Germline V gene lookup returns CDR1 SGHNT and CDR2 YYREEE (reference sequence). For the CDR3, the DNA is TGTGCCAGCAGCTTGCTGTTTTTCCCGGGCTACACCTTC. Its translation: CASSLLFFPGYTF.

The chain is built from TRBV5-3 and TRBJ2-1; D is unresolved. TRBV5-3 is treated as an ORF (open reading frame) with a function not yet certain. The CDR3 covers 13 residues. The ends were cut back, 1 base at V and 6 bases at J, with 8 bases in the middle. CDR3 DNA sequence: TGTGCCAGAAGCTTGAGAGGAGCCAATGAGCAGTTCTTC. It yields the protein CARSLRGANEQFF.

This CDR3 is CSASRRDEQFF. Here the CDR3 DNA reads TGCAGTGCTAGCAGGAGGGATGAGCAGTTCTTC. The genes are TRBV20-1 and TRBJ2-1; D perhaps matches TRBD2 (6 bases). V lost 3 bases and J 8 bases, leaving 8 bases between the germline ends. Germline V gene lookup returns CDR1 DFQATT and CDR2 SNEGSKA (reference sequence). This CDR3 has 11 residues.

V usage is TRBV6-5 and J usage is TRBJ2-3, with D tentatively TRBD1 (5 bases). V dropped 10 bases and J dropped 0 bases, with 8 bases sitting between them. This CDR3 region has 12 residues. CDR1 is MNHEY, CDR2 SVGAGI, per germline. The CDR3 loop is CATRGSTDTQYF. The CDR3, as DNA: TGTGCCACAAGGGGAAGCACAGATACGCAGTATTTT.